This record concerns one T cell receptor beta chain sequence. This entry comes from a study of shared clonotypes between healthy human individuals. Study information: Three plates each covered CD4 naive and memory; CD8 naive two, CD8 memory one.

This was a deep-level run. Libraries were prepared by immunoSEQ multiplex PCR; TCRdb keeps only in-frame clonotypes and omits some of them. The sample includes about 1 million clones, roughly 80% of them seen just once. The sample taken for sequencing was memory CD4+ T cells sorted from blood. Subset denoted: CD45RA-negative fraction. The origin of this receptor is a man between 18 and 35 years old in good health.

This chain's CDR3 is CASSSFRGTANYGYTF. Here the CDR3 DNA reads TGTGCCAGCAGTTCCTTCCGCGGGACAGCTAACTATGGCTACACCTTC. The chain employs TRBV28 and TRBJ1-2; 7 bases line up with TRBD1. Looked up from germline, CDR1 is MDHEN and CDR2 is SYDVKM. Trimming took 4 bases from V and 0 from J; bases not matched to a gene: 8. This CDR3 comprises 16 residues.